The 28 T cell receptor beta chains given below trace back to one sample, sequenced in a study of blood T cell repertoires in COVID-19. The method was immunoSEQ multiplex PCR; TCRdb's version includes in-frame clones alone and lacks a portion of them. The table lists about 59,000 clones, 75% to 95% of them singletons. Input material: peripheral blood. These receptors were taken from a human donor in a cohort sampled during active COVID-19.

As regards this clone: The identical CDR3 is also encoded by other nucleotide sequences in the sample. The V gene is TRBV7-2, the J gene TRBJ2-3; the D is unclear. Germline CDR1 is SGHTA and CDR2 is FQGNSA. The CDR3 spans 13 residues. Trimming stripped 1 base from V and 3 bases from J, with 5 bases between. The CDR3 spells CASSLERTDTQYF. The DNA of the CDR3 is TGTGCCAGCAGCTTAGAGAGAACAGATACGCAGTATTTT.

CDR3 DNA: TGTGCCACCGGGGGAGATTGGGACAGGGGCACAGATACGCAGTATTTT. Encoded protein: CATGGDWDRGTDTQYF. This rearrangement joins TRBV24-1 to TRBJ2-3; 9 bases align to TRBD1. Germline assignment: CDR1 KGHDR and CDR2 SFDVKD. The CDR3 runs 16 residues. Losses at the gene ends were 9 bases for V and 1 base for J; bases not matched to a gene: 10.

The chain joins TRBV4-2 to TRBJ2-3, with a tentative D call TRBD2 (5 bases). The germline V gene has CDR1 LGHNA and CDR2 YNFKEQ. CDR3 length equals 15 residues. V was clipped by 0 bases and J by 3 bases, with 10 bases between them. CDR3 DNA sequence: TGTGCCAGCAGCCAAGATGGGAGTCGGACAGATACGCAGTATTTT. It translates to CASSQDGSRTDTQYF.

This chain uses TRBV10-3 with TRBJ2-3; TRBD2 aligns across 10 bases. The germline V gene encodes CDR1 ENHRY and CDR2 SYGVKD. Unmatched junction bases numbered 8, after V lost 5 bases and J lost 3 bases. The CDR3 consists of 16 residues. CDR3 sequence (DNA): TGTGCCATCAGTCAAGGAAATAGCGGGAGGACAGATACGCAGTATTTT. Translating it yields CAISQGNSGRTDTQYF.

This chain links TRBV9 with TRBJ2-2; D uncertain. V gave up 3 bases and J gave up 4 bases, with 7 bases separating them. This CDR3 comprises 13 residues. Germline assignment: CDR1 SGDLS and CDR2 YYNGEE. In DNA form, the CDR3 reads TGTGCCAGCAGCGGAGGCCTCACCGGGGAGCTGTTTTTT. Amino acid sequence: CASSGGLTGELFF.

CDR3 DNA sequence: TGTGCCATCAGTGAGCGGGTAGCGGGAGTGGGGTTCTTC. Translating it yields CAISERVAGVGFF. The rearrangement links TRBV10-3 to TRBJ2-1, with 9 bases identical to TRBD2. The germline gives CDR1 ENHRY, CDR2 SYGVKD. J gave up 15 bases and V 2 bases, and 8 bases lay outside the gene matches. The CDR3 has 13 amino acids.

This sequence joins TRBV29-1 and TRBJ2-5, with 8 bases that match TRBD1. Germline CDR1 reads SQVTM; CDR2 reads ANQGSEA. The CDR3 totals 13 residues. V gave up 7 bases and J gave up 5 bases; unmatched junction bases: 9. CDR3 sequence: CSGGQDPRETQYF. CDR3 bases: TGCAGCGGGGGACAGGATCCCAGGGAGACCCAGTACTTC.

V and J are TRBV11-2 and TRBJ2-7, with 11 bases that match TRBD2. The germline V gene encodes CDR1 SGHAT and CDR2 FQNNGV. This CDR3 is 15 amino acids long. Trimming took 2 bases from V and 2 from J; bases not matched to a gene: 2. Here the CDR3 reads CASSLRGLAAYEQYF. The DNA of the CDR3 is TGTGCCAGCAGCTTACGGGGACTAGCGGCCTACGAGCAGTACTTC.

The chain couples TRBV7-9 to TRBJ2-2, with 9 bases that match TRBD2. The CDR3 length is 15 residues. Germline-derived CDR1 and CDR2 are SEHNR and FQNEAQ (reference sequence). Trimming took 5 bases from V and 4 from J; bases not matched to a gene: 5. In DNA form, the CDR3 reads TGTGCCAGCAGCATGAGCGGGAGGCTCACCGGGGAGCTGTTTTTT. It encodes CASSMSGRLTGELFF.

This chain connects TRBV9 to TRBJ2-2, with 8 bases matching TRBD1. After removal of 3 bases from V and 5 bases from J, the junction contained 6 bases not matched to a gene. The CDR3 has 15 residues. Germline V lookup: CDR1 SGDLS, CDR2 YYNGEE. The CDR3 region is CASSAGDRGTGELFF. The CDR3 nucleotides are TGTGCCAGCAGCGCTGGTGACAGGGGAACCGGGGAGCTGTTTTTT.

The rearrangement uses TRBV5-8 and TRBJ1-2; 8 nucleotides agree with TRBD1. Unmatched junction bases numbered 7, after V lost 2 bases and J lost 4 bases. Germline lookup yields CDR1 SGHTS and CDR2 YDEGEE. The CDR3 runs to 15 residues. The CDR3 nucleotides are TGTGCCAGCAGCTTTGCAGGGGGCGCGGGCTATGGCTACACCTTC. This translates into CASSFAGGAGYGYTF.

The genes are TRBV4-2 and TRBJ1-6, with 7 bases matching TRBD1. Germline loops: CDR1 LGHNA, CDR2 YNFKEQ. Trimming at V came to 4 bases and at J to 5 bases, leaving 5 bases not matched to a gene. The CDR3 contains 15 residues. CDR3: CASSLGTVDNSPLHF. The DNA for the CDR3 is TGTGCCAGCAGCCTCGGGACAGTAGATAATTCACCCCTCCACTTT.

The chain employs TRBV18 and TRBJ1-1, with D perhaps matching TRBD1 (5 bases). V was pared by 3 bases and J by 1 base, with 12 bases between. The germline V gene has CDR1 KGHSH and CDR2 LQKENI. This CDR3 has 15 residues. The CDR3 region has the DNA TGTGCCAGCTCACCGCTTGACAGCACGAACACTGAAGCTTTCTTT. Residues: CASSPLDSTNTEAFF. Combining the CDR3 with reference TRBV18 and TRBJ1-1 gives the whole variable domain NAGVMQNPRHLVRRRGQEARLRCSPMKGHSHVYWYRQLPEEGLKFMVYLQKENIIDESGMPKERFSAEFPKEGPSILRIQQVVRGDSAAYFCASSPLDSTNTEAFFGQGTRLTVV.

This clone was recorded only once. The CDR3 nucleotides read TGTGCCTGGAGTAGGGGGTTTAAAACTTTCTTT. Encoded protein: CAWSRGFKTFF. J is TRBJ1-1 and V is TRBV30, with D possibly TRBD1 on 6 matching bases. Trimming removed 2 bases at V and 12 bases at J, with 13 bases between. Germline values: CDR1 GTSNPN, CDR2 SVGIG (reference sequence). The length of the CDR3 is 11 residues.

The chain recombines TRBV5-1 with TRBJ2-2; TRBD1 matches 8 bases. The germline CDR1 and CDR2 sequences are SGHRS and YFSETQ. This CDR3 region has 16 residues. V shed 1 base and J 3 bases; nucleotides not matched to a gene: 5. This CDR3 reads CASSLPGGVDTGELFF. The CDR3 bases are TGCGCCAGCAGCTTGCCAGGGGGCGTGGACACCGGGGAGCTGTTTTTT. The whole variable domain, filled in from reference TRBV5-1 and TRBJ2-2, reads KAGVTQTPRYLIKTRGQQVTLSCSPISGHRSVSWYQQTPGQGLQFLFEYFSETQRNKGNFPGRFSGRQFSNSRSEMNVSTLELGDSALYLCASSLPGGVDTGELFFGEGSRLTVL.

This sequence joins TRBV9 and TRBJ1-3; 7 nucleotides line up with TRBD1. There are 18 residues in the CDR3. The J segment lost 3 bases and the V segment lost 0 bases, leaving 12 bases of the junction unmatched. Germline V gene lookup returns CDR1 SGDLS and CDR2 YYNGEE. The CDR3 DNA reads TGTGCCAGCAGCGTAGGAGGGTACAGGGGCCTCTTTGGAAACACCATATATTTT. This codes for CASSVGGYRGLFGNTIYF.

The chain has TRBV7-2 and TRBJ1-5; 7 positions agree with TRBD1. The CDR3 sequence is 16 residues long. V was clipped by 6 bases and J by 0 bases; unmatched bases: 8. Per the germline V gene, CDR1 is SGHTA and CDR2 is FQGNSA. This CDR3 reads CASSRTGTDSNQPQHF. For the CDR3, the DNA is TGTGCCAGCAGTCGGACCGGGACAGATAGCAATCAGCCCCAGCATTTT.

The chain couples TRBV7-8 to TRBJ2-7, with 7 bases that match TRBD1. CDR3 length: 15 amino acids. Germline V CDR1 and CDR2: SGHVS, FQNEAQ. The junction had 10 bases not matched to a gene; V was cut back by 5 bases and J by 3 bases. In DNA form, the CDR3 reads TGTGCCAGCAGCCCACGACAGGGAACTATCTACGAGCAGTACTTC. Protein sequence: CASSPRQGTIYEQYF.

This clone was picked up one time. The chain carries TRBV6-1 and TRBJ2-3; 8 bases agree with TRBD2. Germline V gene lookup returns CDR1 MNHNS and CDR2 SASEGT. With 2 bases clipped from V and 4 bases from J, the junction kept 5 bases outside the gene matches. This CDR3 has 15 amino acids. The DNA of the CDR3 is TGTGCCAGCAGTGAAATAGCGGGAAGGGCAGATACGCAGTATTTT. Translating gives CASSEIAGRADTQYF.

V is TRBV21-1 and J is TRBJ1-5. TRBV21-1 is described as a pseudogene. The CDR3 sequence is 20 residues long. CDR3 loop: CASSITRRSFGFYSNQPQHF. DNA for the CDR3: TGTGCCAGCAGCATTACTCGGAGGTCTTTCGGCTTTTATAGCAATCAGCCCCAGCATTTT.

This clone was counted once. V is TRBV5-6 and J is TRBJ2-2, with D possibly matching TRBD2 (6 bases). Germline loops: CDR1 SGHDT, CDR2 YYEEEE. The CDR3 contains 15 residues. V lost 1 base, J lost 6 bases, and 13 bases lay in between. The CDR3 protein is CASSLFTEGPGELFF. The CDR3 bases are TGTGCCAGCAGCTTGTTTACGGAGGGGCCCGGGGAGCTGTTTTTT.

V gene TRBV2 combines with J gene TRBJ2-5; the D gene is possibly TRBD1 (6 bases). The CDR3 length is 12 residues. Trimming took 8 bases from V and 4 from J, leaving 11 bases between them. CDR1 and CDR2 (germline): SNHLY, FYNNEI. CDR3 in amino acids: CASQGPGETQYF. The CDR3 DNA reads TGTGCCAGCCAGGGGCCGGGAGAGACCCAGTACTTC.

This clone came up once. The rearrangement uses TRBV15 and TRBJ2-7; D is perhaps TRBD2 (7 bases). CDR3 length: 13 amino acids. The V end lost 8 bases, the J end lost 2 bases, and 13 bases lay between the germline ends. Germline CDR1 and CDR2: LNHNV and YYDKDF (reference sequence). DNA of the CDR3: TGTGCCACCGGAGCGGGACACCCCTACGAGCAGTACTTC. Protein product: CATGAGHPYEQYF.

This chain uses TRBV4-3 with TRBJ1-2; D might be TRBD1 (6 bases). CDR1 is LGHNA, CDR2 YSLEER, per germline. V was shortened by 3 bases and J by 1 base, with 12 bases between the two germline ends. The CDR3 consists of 15 residues. CDR3 residues: CASSQGDTLNYGYTF. Here the CDR3 DNA reads TGCGCCAGCAGCCAGGGGGACACTCTTAACTATGGCTACACCTTC.

This chain joins TRBV6-6 and TRBJ2-1; the D is unclear. In germline, CDR1 is MNHNY, CDR2 SVGAGI (reference sequence). Trimming left V 6 bases short and J 9 bases short, with 9 bases between. This CDR3 contains 11 residues. The CDR3 region has the DNA TGTGCCAGCAGCCCAGCGTTTGAGCAGTTCTTC. Residues: CASSPAFEQFF.

The genes are TRBV19 and TRBJ1-2; 9 nucleotides match TRBD1. Germline V gene lookup returns CDR1 LNHDA and CDR2 SQIVND (reference sequence). The CDR3 sequence is 16 residues long. The junction had 9 bases not matched to a gene; V was cut back by 5 bases and J by 2 bases. In nucleotides, the CDR3 is TGTGCCAGTAGTGCAAGACAGGGGGTCCCCAACTATGGCTACACCTTC. Its protein product is CASSARQGVPNYGYTF. Variable domain in full (rest from reference TRBV19 and TRBJ1-2): DGGITQSPKYLFRKEGQNVTLSCEQNLNHDAMYWYRQDPGQGLRLIYYSQIVNDFQKGDIAEGYSVSREKKESFPLTVTSAQKNPTAFYLCASSARQGVPNYGYTFGSGTRLTVV.

This clone was counted a single time. The chain employs TRBV6-5 and TRBJ2-7; 10 bases map to TRBD1. Per germline, CDR1 MNHEY and CDR2 SVGAGI. The CDR3 length is 16 residues. V gave up 2 bases and J gave up 1 base; unmatched junction bases: 5. The CDR3 coding sequence is TGTGCCAGCAGTTACCTGGGACAGGGGTTATCCTACGAGCAGTACTTC. It yields the protein CASSYLGQGLSYEQYF.

The chain carries TRBV19 and TRBJ2-7; 15 bases fit TRBD2. The CDR3 covers 18 residues. With 3 bases clipped from V and 3 bases from J, the junction kept 9 bases outside the gene matches. Germline V gene data show CDR1 as LNHDA and CDR2 as SQIVND (reference sequence). The CDR3 region is CASSIRGTSGGTYYEQYF. CDR3 in DNA: TGTGCCAGTAGTATCCGGGGGACTAGCGGGGGGACATACTACGAGCAGTACTTC. Supplemented by reference TRBV19 and TRBJ2-7, the full variable domain reads DGGITQSPKYLFRKEGQNVTLSCEQNLNHDAMYWYRQDPGQGLRLIYYSQIVNDFQKGDIAEGYSVSREKKESFPLTVTSAQKNPTAFYLCASSIRGTSGGTYYEQYFGPGTRLTVT.